The clone carrying this TCR beta chain was counted ten times or more. Its antigen is unidentified. Every individual TCR cDNA molecule carried its own unique molecular identifier, which allowed correction of PCR and sequencing errors. TCRdb re-called the 5' RACE reads through MiXCR, storing one row per CDR3 protein. The data show some 96,000 distinct CDR3 sequences, 4.4% seen once. Germline-derived CDR1 and CDR2 are LGHDT and YNNKEL (reference sequence). The CDR3 totals 13 residues. V was cut by 6 bases and J by 5 bases, with 12 bases left in between. This sample is drawn from a study of spatial heterogeneity in lung cancer. Overall study results and limits: Nonsynonymous mutation counts, ubiquitous and regional, were tracked by the respective counts of ubiquitous and regional expanded TCRs. The study found that expanded intratumoral alpha and beta TCR counts tracked tumor mutation counts. Of tumor T cells, an estimated coverage of 5.5% to 9% was reached for alpha chains and roughly 12% for beta chains.

Time point of the sample: sample taken at primary tumor resection. Whole RNA, isolated from tumor, nontumor lung or frozen PBMC, was sequenced without prior sorting. V and J are TRBV3-1 and TRBJ2-3, with D uncertain. The clonotype comes from a male donor with early-stage non-small cell lung cancer. The material sequenced was lung tumor tissue, taken at surgery. The CDR3 nucleotides are TGTGCCAGCAGTCTTCATAGGCAAGATACGCAGTATTTT. It encodes CASSLHRQDTQYF.